Following are 9 T cell receptor beta chains from one sample sequenced in a study of T cells in Graves' hyperthyroidism and ophthalmopathy. There were TCR beta CDR3 regions amplified from RNA transcripts. RT-PCR in the first round (using the HTBI primer set) targeted the TCR CDR3. TCRdb analysed the multiplex PCR reads with MiXCR anew, one entry per CDR3 protein. The repertoire includes hundreds of thousands of distinct CDR3 sequences, 14% of them detected once, and under 7% sits in the top ten. The sequenced sample consisted of blood. These TCRs come from a woman in her thirties with Graves' hyperthyroidism that later progressed to Graves' ophthalmopathy.

This chain uses TRBV12-3 or TRBV12-4 with TRBJ1-1, with D uncertain. Trimming took 6 bases from V and 6 from J, leaving 11 bases between them. CDR3 size: 12 residues. As DNA, the CDR3 is TGTGCCAGCAGCATCAGCACAGCTGAAGCTTTCTTT. Translating it yields CASSISTAEAFF.

This clonotype has just a few counts. The CDR3 nucleotides read TGCAGTGCTAGCACTGGGGCCAACGTCCTGACTTTC. Residues: CSASTGANVLTF. This sequence joins TRBV20-1 and TRBJ2-6; D ambiguous. Germline CDR1 DFQATT, CDR2 SNEGSKA (reference sequence). Between the trimmed V and J ends, which lost 3 bases and 2 bases, there was a span of 2 bases. The CDR3 runs 12 residues.

The chain has TRBV20-1 and TRBJ2-2, with 7 bases that match TRBD2. The CDR3 is made up of 16 amino acids. Germline CDR1 reads DFQATT; CDR2 reads SNEGSKA (reference sequence). After removal of 3 bases from V and 2 bases from J, the junction contained 9 bases not matched to a gene. The CDR3 reads CSARGPLAANTGELFF. The CDR3 DNA follows: TGCAGTGCTAGGGGCCCCCTAGCGGCTAACACCGGGGAGCTGTTTTTT.

This clonotype appeared a few times. The chain joins TRBV14 to TRBJ2-2; a possible D gene is TRBD1 (6 bases). Trimming took off 5 bases at V and 2 bases at J, with 15 bases between the two ends. The CDR3 has 16 amino acids. From germline, CDR1 is SGHDN and CDR2 FVKESK. CDR3 residues: CASSAGRGLNTGELFF. The CDR3 nucleotides read TGTGCCAGCAGCGCCGGCAGGGGCTTAAACACCGGGGAGCTGTTTTTT.

V usage is TRBV6-1 and J usage is TRBJ1-3; the match to TRBD1 covers 8 bases. The CDR3 is made up of 15 amino acids. Germline CDR1 MNHNS, CDR2 SASEGT. The J segment lost 4 bases and the V segment lost 6 bases, leaving 8 bases of the junction unmatched. This chain's CDR3 is CASRETGASGNTIYF. CDR3 bases: TGTGCCAGCAGGGAGACAGGGGCGTCCGGAAACACCATATATTTT.

This clonotype was picked up a small number of times. CDR3 protein: CSAPLAGVLLKNEQFF. CDR3 bases: TGCAGCGCACCACTAGCGGGAGTACTGTTAAAAAATGAGCAGTTCTTC. The gene calls are TRBV29-1 and TRBJ2-1, with 11 bases that match TRBD2. J was trimmed by 7 bases and V by 7 bases; bases with no gene match: 15. CDR1 SQVTM and CDR2 ANQGSEA come from the germline V gene. This CDR3 is 16 amino acids long.

This clonotype was counted many times. The rearrangement links TRBV2 to TRBJ2-5, with TRBD1 matching 10 bases. The CDR3 consists of 15 residues. Trimming removed 6 bases from V and 5 bases from J; junction bases left unmatched: 9. The V gene's germline CDR1 is SNHLY and CDR2 FYNNEI. As DNA, the CDR3 is TGTGCCAGCAGGGCAGGGACAGGGGTTGGCGAGACCCAGTACTTC. This encodes CASRAGTGVGETQYF.

V usage is TRBV7-9 and J usage is TRBJ1-1, with D maybe TRBD1 (5 bases). CDR1 is SEHNR and CDR2 is FQNEAQ in the germline V gene (reference sequence). Trimming stripped 8 bases from V and 1 base from J, with 11 bases between. The CDR3 length is 13 residues. The CDR3 loop is CASLRDGNTEAFF. As DNA, the CDR3 is TGTGCCAGCCTCCGGGACGGGAACACTGAAGCTTTCTTT.

This clonotype was seen ten or more times. CDR3 in DNA: TGTGCCTGGAGTGTAACCGGGATGACAGATACGCAGTATTTT. Translated, it gives CAWSVTGMTDTQYF. This sequence joins TRBV30 and TRBJ2-3; the D gene is possibly TRBD2 (5 bases). Germline V gene sequence: CDR1 GTSNPN, CDR2 SVGIG (reference sequence). Trimming removed 0 bases at V and 3 bases at J, with 10 bases between. The CDR3 loop spans 14 amino acids.